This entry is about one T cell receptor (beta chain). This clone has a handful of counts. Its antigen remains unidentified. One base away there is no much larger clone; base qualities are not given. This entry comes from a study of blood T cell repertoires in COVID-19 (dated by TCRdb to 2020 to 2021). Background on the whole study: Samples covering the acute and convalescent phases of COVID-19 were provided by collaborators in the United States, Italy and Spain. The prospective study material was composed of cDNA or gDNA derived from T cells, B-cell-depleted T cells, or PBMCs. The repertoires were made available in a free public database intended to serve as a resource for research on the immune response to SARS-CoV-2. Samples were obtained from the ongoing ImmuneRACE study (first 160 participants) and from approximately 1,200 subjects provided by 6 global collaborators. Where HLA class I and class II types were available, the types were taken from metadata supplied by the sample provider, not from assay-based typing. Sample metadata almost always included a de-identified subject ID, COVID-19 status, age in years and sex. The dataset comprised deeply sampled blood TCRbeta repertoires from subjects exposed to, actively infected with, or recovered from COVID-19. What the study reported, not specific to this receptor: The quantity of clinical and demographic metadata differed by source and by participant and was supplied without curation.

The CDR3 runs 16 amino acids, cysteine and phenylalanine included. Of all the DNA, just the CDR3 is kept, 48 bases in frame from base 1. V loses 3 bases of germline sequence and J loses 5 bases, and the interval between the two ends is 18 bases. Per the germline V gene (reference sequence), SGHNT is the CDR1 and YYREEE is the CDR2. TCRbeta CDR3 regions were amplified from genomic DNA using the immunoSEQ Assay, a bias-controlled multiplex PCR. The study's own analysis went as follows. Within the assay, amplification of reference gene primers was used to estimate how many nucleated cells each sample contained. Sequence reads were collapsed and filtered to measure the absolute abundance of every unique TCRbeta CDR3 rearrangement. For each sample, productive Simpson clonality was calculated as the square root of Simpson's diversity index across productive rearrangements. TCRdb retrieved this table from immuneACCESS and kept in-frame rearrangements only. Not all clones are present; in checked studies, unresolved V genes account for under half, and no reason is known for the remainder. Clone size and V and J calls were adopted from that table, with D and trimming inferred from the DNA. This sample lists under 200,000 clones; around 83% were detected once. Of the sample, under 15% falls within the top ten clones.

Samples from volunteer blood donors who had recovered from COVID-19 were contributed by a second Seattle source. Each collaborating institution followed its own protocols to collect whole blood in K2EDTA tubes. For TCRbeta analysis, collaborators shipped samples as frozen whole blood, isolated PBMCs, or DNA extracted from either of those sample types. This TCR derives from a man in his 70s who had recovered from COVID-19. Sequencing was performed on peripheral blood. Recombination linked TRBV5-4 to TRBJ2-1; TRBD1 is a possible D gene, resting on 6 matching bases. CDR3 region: CASSSLLTGSNNEQFF. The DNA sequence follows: TGTGCCAGCAGCTCGCTACTAACAGGGTCCAACAATGAGCAGTTCTTC. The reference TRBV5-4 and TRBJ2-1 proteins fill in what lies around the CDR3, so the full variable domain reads ETGVTQSPTHLIKTRGQQVTLRCSSQSGHNTVSWYQQALGQGPQFIFQYYREEENGRGNFPPRFSGLQFPNYSSELNVNALELDDSALYLCASSSLLTGSNNEQFFGPGTRLTVL.